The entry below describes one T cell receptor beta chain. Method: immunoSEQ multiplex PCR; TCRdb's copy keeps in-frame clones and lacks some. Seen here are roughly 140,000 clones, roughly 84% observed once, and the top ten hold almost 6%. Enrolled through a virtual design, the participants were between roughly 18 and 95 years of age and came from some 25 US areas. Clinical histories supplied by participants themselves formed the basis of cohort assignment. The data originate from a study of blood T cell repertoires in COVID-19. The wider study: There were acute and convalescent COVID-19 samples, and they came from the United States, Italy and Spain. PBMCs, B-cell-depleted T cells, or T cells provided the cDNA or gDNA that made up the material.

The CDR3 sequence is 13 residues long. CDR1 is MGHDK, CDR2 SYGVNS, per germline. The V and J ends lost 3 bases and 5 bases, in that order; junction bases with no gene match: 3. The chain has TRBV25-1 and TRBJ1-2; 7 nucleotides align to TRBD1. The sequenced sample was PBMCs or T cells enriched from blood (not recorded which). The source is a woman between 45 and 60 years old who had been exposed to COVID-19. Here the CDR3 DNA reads TGTGCCAGCAGTGAGGGCAGGGGGTATGGCTACACCTTC. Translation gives CASSEGRGYGYTF.